What follows are 31 T cell receptor beta chains derived from one specimen sequenced in a study of control samples from healthy donors and cancer patients (dated by TCRdb to 2018 to 2021). The library came from the immunoSEQ multiplex PCR assay. The source is immuneACCESS, and TCRdb retained only in-frame sequences with V and J called. Part of the clones is not carried over; for the studies checked, unresolved V genes explain less than half of this, and the remainder is unexplained. For this sample there are 120,000 or so clones; less than 90% appear just once. 1.5% to 2% of the sample is in the top ten clones. Source material: blood. All receptors derive from a man between 18 and 29 years old in good health.

V gene TRBV2 combines with J gene TRBJ2-1, with a weak D call TRBD2 (6 bases). Germline V gene data show CDR1 as SNHLY and CDR2 as FYNNEI. Between the trimmed V and J ends, which lost 2 bases and 5 bases, there was a span of 19 bases. The CDR3 spans 17 residues. The CDR3 sequence: CASSERWAGRTDNEQFF. The CDR3 coding sequence is TGTGCCAGCAGTGAAAGGTGGGCCGGGAGAACAGACAATGAGCAGTTCTTC.

A few counts support this clone. This chain joins TRBV28 and TRBJ1-1, with D tentatively TRBD1 (5 bases). Germline V CDR1 and CDR2: MDHEN, SYDVKM. Trimming removed 8 bases from V and 11 bases from J, with 18 bases in between. There are 12 residues in the CDR3. CDR3 sequence (DNA): TGTGCCAGCTCGGCAGGGTCGATTTGGGCTTTCTTT. Protein: CASSAGSIWAFF.

This clone was seen just once. In nucleotides, the CDR3 is TGTGCCAGCAGCAAGAGACTAGCGGGAGGCTACAATGAGCAGTTCTTC. As protein: CASSKRLAGGYNEQFF. V is TRBV5-4 and J is TRBJ2-1; TRBD2 agrees at 13 bases. Germline V gene data show CDR1 as SGHNT and CDR2 as YYREEE (reference sequence). V lost 4 bases, J lost 3 bases, and 4 bases stayed unmatched. The CDR3 loop spans 16 amino acids.

The V gene is TRBV5-1, the J gene TRBJ1-1; D perhaps matches TRBD1 (5 bases). Germline V CDR1 and CDR2: SGHRS, YFSETQ. V gave up 4 bases and J gave up 4 bases, with 17 bases separating them. CDR3 length: 15 residues. This CDR3 is CASSAGGERGTEAFF. For the CDR3, the DNA is TGCGCCAGCAGCGCGGGTGGGGAGAGGGGCACTGAAGCTTTCTTT.

V and J are TRBV19 and TRBJ2-6, with D perhaps assigned TRBD1 or TRBD2 (6 bases each). Germline CDR1 and CDR2: LNHDA and SQIVND (reference sequence). This CDR3 contains 16 residues. The V gene lost 5 bases and the J gene lost 4 bases, with 15 bases spanning the gap. CDR3 region: CASSSAGAGGANVLTF. CDR3 DNA: TGTGCCAGTAGTTCCGCAGGGGCGGGAGGGGCCAACGTCCTGACTTTC. The complete variable domain, with remaining parts taken from reference TRBV19 and TRBJ2-6, reads DGGITQSPKYLFRKEGQNVTLSCEQNLNHDAMYWYRQDPGQGLRLIYYSQIVNDFQKGDIAEGYSVSREKKESFPLTVTSAQKNPTAFYLCASSSAGAGGANVLTFGAGSRLTVL.

The CDR3 loop reads CASSPLGRGYTF. CDR3 DNA: TGTGCCAGCAGCCCCCTGGGGAGGGGCTACACCTTC. The rearrangement joins TRBV16 to TRBJ1-2, with unresolved D. The germline CDR1 and CDR2 sequences are KGHSY and FQNENV. There are 12 residues in the CDR3. V was pared by 4 bases and J by 8 bases, with 11 bases between.

The gene calls are TRBV2 and TRBJ1-2; D remains ambiguous. V lost 2 bases and J lost 1, with 11 bases in between. Germline V gene sequence: CDR1 SNHLY, CDR2 FYNNEI. The CDR3 contains 15 residues. CDR3 amino acids: CASSESPGNNYGYTF. CDR3 nucleotides: TGTGCCAGCAGTGAATCCCCGGGTAATAACTATGGCTACACCTTC.

V gene TRBV29-1 combines with J gene TRBJ1-2; 7 bases map to TRBD1. The CDR3 consists of 15 residues. Germline loops: CDR1 SQVTM, CDR2 ANQGSEA. J gave up 1 base and V 4 bases, and 9 bases lay outside the gene matches. CDR3 in amino acids: CSVGRGDRSNYGYTF. In DNA form, the CDR3 reads TGCAGCGTTGGCCGGGGGGACAGAAGTAACTATGGCTACACCTTC.

This clone was seen once. The rearrangement joins TRBV7-6 to TRBJ2-1; possibly TRBD1 or TRBD2 for D (7 bases each). Germline V CDR1 and CDR2: SGHVS, FNYEAQ. Trimming took off 7 bases at V and 0 bases at J, with 19 bases between the two ends. The CDR3 totals 17 residues. Here the CDR3 DNA reads TGTGCCAGCACCAGGGGGGCGGGAGTGGGCTCCTACAATGAGCAGTTCTTC. Protein: CASTRGAGVGSYNEQFF.

The chain combines TRBV28 with TRBJ1-2; perhaps TRBD1 as D (5 bases). Germline-derived CDR1 and CDR2 are MDHEN and SYDVKM. Trimming left V 7 bases short and J 0 bases short, with 15 bases between. The CDR3 is 15 amino acids. The CDR3 bases are TGTGCCAGCACCGTCCCGGGACGTCCTAACTATGGCTACACCTTC. It yields the protein CASTVPGRPNYGYTF.

The CDR3 region is CAWSVSWNTEAFF. The CDR3 DNA reads as TGTGCCTGGAGTGTATCCTGGAACACTGAAGCTTTCTTT. This chain uses TRBV30 with TRBJ1-1; no clear D gene. Germline CDR1 and CDR2: GTSNPN and SVGIG (reference sequence). This CDR3 is 13 amino acids long. The V end lost 0 bases, the J end lost 1 base, and 6 bases lay between the germline ends.

The V and J genes are TRBV20-1 and TRBJ2-1; D is unclear. This CDR3 has 11 amino acids. The V gene's germline CDR1 is DFQATT and CDR2 SNEGSKA (reference sequence). The V end was cut by 5 bases, the J end by 5 bases, with 7 bases between. DNA for the CDR3: TGCAGTGCTGTGCACCACAATGAGCAGTTCTTC. It is translated as CSAVHHNEQFF.

This chain uses TRBV27 with TRBJ1-6; the D is unclear. CDR3 length equals 16 residues. Trimming removed 0 bases at V and 8 bases at J, with 14 bases between. The germline V gene encodes CDR1 MNHEY and CDR2 SMNVEV (reference sequence). The CDR3 nucleotides read TGTGCCAGCAGTTTATCAACGGGGATCGGCGATTCACCCCTCCACTTT. Translating it yields CASSLSTGIGDSPLHF.

The chain carries TRBV29-1 and TRBJ2-1; unclear D gene. Germline CDR1 SQVTM, CDR2 ANQGSEA. CDR3 length: 11 residues. V lost 7 bases, J lost 0 bases, and 4 bases lay in between. CDR3 in DNA: TGCAGCGAGCTCTCCTACAATGAGCAGTTCTTC. Its protein is CSELSYNEQFF.

This clone was seen only once. CDR3 nucleotides: TGTGCCAGCAGCCAGACCCGGGGTTCGTACAATGAGCAGTTCTTC. It is translated as CASSQTRGSYNEQFF. The chain couples TRBV5-4 to TRBJ2-1, with a possible D match to TRBD2 (5 bases). The V end lost 4 bases, the J end lost 4 bases, and 15 bases lay between the germline ends. The germline V gene encodes CDR1 SGHNT and CDR2 YYREEE (reference sequence). This CDR3 contains 15 residues.

The chain joins TRBV6-2 or TRBV6-3 to TRBJ1-6; 8 nucleotides agree with TRBD1. V dropped 6 bases and J dropped 7; count of bases not matched to a gene: 5. CDR1 and CDR2 (germline): MNHEY, SVGEGT. The CDR3 length is 14 residues. The chain's CDR3 is CASSQGAKNSPLHF. In DNA form, the CDR3 reads TGTGCCAGCAGCCAGGGGGCGAAGAATTCACCCCTCCACTTT.

This clone appeared a single time. The gene calls are TRBV5-1 and TRBJ2-4; D ambiguous. The CDR3 has 12 residues. The germline V and J ends were trimmed by 6 bases and 5 bases, with 9 bases remaining between them. CDR1 and CDR2 from the germline V gene are SGHRS and YFSETQ. DNA for the CDR3: TGCGCCAGCAACGATCCCCAAAACATTCAGTACTTC. This translates into CASNDPQNIQYF. Together with reference TRBV5-1 and TRBJ2-4, the CDR3 gives the full variable domain: KAGVTQTPRYLIKTRGQQVTLSCSPISGHRSVSWYQQTPGQGLQFLFEYFSETQRNKGNFPGRFSGRQFSNSRSEMNVSTLELGDSALYLCASNDPQNIQYFGAGTRLSVL.

In this sample, this clone turned up once. The chain employs TRBV24-1 and TRBJ1-2; no definite D call. This CDR3 contains 14 residues. Trimming removed 0 bases from V and 7 bases from J, with 11 bases in between. The germline V gene has CDR1 KGHDR and CDR2 SFDVKD. The DNA of the CDR3 is TGTGCCACCAGTGATTTGAGTAGGTCGGGTGGCTACACCTTC. Amino acid sequence: CATSDLSRSGGYTF.

The table lists this clone with a few counts. V and J are TRBV5-1 and TRBJ2-7; 10 bases agree with TRBD1. Per germline, CDR1 SGHRS and CDR2 YFSETQ. The CDR3 extends over 15 amino acids. Trimming at V came to 4 bases and at J to 5 bases, leaving 9 bases not matched to a gene. CDR3 loop: CASSLPGTGVDEQYF. For the CDR3, the DNA is TGCGCCAGCAGCCTCCCCGGGACAGGGGTCGACGAGCAGTACTTC.

The chain uses TRBV4-1 and TRBJ1-3, with D unclear. Trimming removed 2 bases from V and 0 bases from J, with 8 bases in between. This CDR3 region has 15 residues. Germline V CDR1 and CDR2: MGHRA, YSYEKL. The CDR3 sequence: CASSQLRSSGNTIYF. The CDR3 DNA is TGCGCCAGCAGCCAATTACGGTCCTCTGGAAACACCATATATTTT.

The gene calls are TRBV10-3 and TRBJ2-1, with 7 bases fitting TRBD2. CDR3 length: 11 residues. The V gene end was trimmed by 6 bases and the J gene end by 8 bases; junction bases not matched to a gene: 1. Per the germline V gene, CDR1 is ENHRY and CDR2 is SYGVKD. DNA of the CDR3: TGTGCCATCAGCACTAGCGATGAGCAGTTCTTC. Protein product: CAISTSDEQFF.

The chain links TRBV11-3 to TRBJ2-1; D is undetermined. The V end lost 5 bases, the J end lost 6 bases, and 11 bases lay between the germline ends. The CDR3 has 13 residues. The germline V gene encodes CDR1 SGHNT and CDR2 YENEEA. The chain's CDR3 is CASSGFSGNEQFF. In DNA form, the CDR3 reads TGTGCCAGCAGCGGGTTTTCCGGCAATGAGCAGTTCTTC.

The CDR3 loop is CASSPSGGTEQYF. The CDR3 nucleotides are TGTGCCAGTAGTCCTTCAGGGGGGACCGAGCAGTACTTC. The rearrangement joins TRBV19 to TRBJ2-7; tentatively, D is TRBD1 (7 bases). The CDR3 extends over 13 amino acids. Trimming cost V 5 bases and J 6 bases, with 14 bases left between them. The V gene's germline CDR1 is LNHDA and CDR2 SQIVND (reference sequence).

The V and J genes are TRBV25-1 and TRBJ1-1, with D maybe TRBD1 (5 bases). The V gene lost 4 bases and the J gene lost 2 bases, with 8 bases spanning the gap. The CDR3 totals 13 residues. Germline CDR1 reads MGHDK; CDR2 reads SYGVNS. CDR3 DNA: TGTGCCAGCAGTGTACAGGTTAACACTGAAGCTTTCTTT. Its protein is CASSVQVNTEAFF.

J is TRBJ2-1 and V is TRBV29-1, with TRBD2 identical over 8 bases. This CDR3 is built from 13 residues. Losses at the gene ends were 3 bases for V and 5 bases for J; bases not matched to a gene: 3. CDR1 and CDR2 (germline): SQVTM, ANQGSEA. This chain's CDR3 is CSVDGRANNEQFF. The DNA of the CDR3 is TGCAGCGTTGACGGGAGGGCCAACAATGAGCAGTTCTTC.

The chain carries TRBV5-1 and TRBJ2-1; D unresolved. This CDR3 is 13 amino acids long. Germline values: CDR1 SGHRS, CDR2 YFSETQ. Trimming took 4 bases from V and 4 from J, leaving 9 bases between them. In nucleotides, the CDR3 is TGCGCCAGCAGCCGGGCCGCATACAATGAGCAGTTCTTC. This sequence encodes CASSRAAYNEQFF.

The rearrangement links TRBV5-1 to TRBJ2-7; D unresolved. This CDR3 has 11 amino acids. Germline V lookup: CDR1 SGHRS, CDR2 YFSETQ. V gave up 6 bases and J gave up 2 bases, with 6 bases separating them. The CDR3 coding sequence is TGCGCCAGCAATTCCCCCTACGAGCAGTACTTC. Its translation: CASNSPYEQYF.

Written as DNA, the CDR3 is TGCGCCAGCAGCCAAGGCACTAGCGGGAGGGCTCGGGAGACCCAGTACTTC. Translating gives CASSQGTSGRARETQYF. The J gene is TRBJ2-5, the V gene TRBV4-1; 13 bases align to TRBD2. In germline, CDR1 is MGHRA, CDR2 YSYEKL. The CDR3 length is 17 residues. V gave up 1 base and J gave up 5 bases; unmatched junction bases: 7.

This clone was counted once. This rearrangement joins TRBV5-1 to TRBJ1-1; tentatively, D is TRBD1 (6 bases). Germline V lookup: CDR1 SGHRS, CDR2 YFSETQ. V was trimmed by 1 base and J by 0 bases, leaving 10 bases between them. This CDR3 contains 15 residues. The CDR3 sequence: CASSLRAGVNTEAFF. In DNA form, the CDR3 reads TGCGCCAGCAGCTTGCGGGCAGGGGTGAACACTGAAGCTTTCTTT.

The V gene is TRBV19, the J gene TRBJ2-2, with TRBD1 matching over 11 bases. Germline V gene lookup returns CDR1 LNHDA and CDR2 SQIVND (reference sequence). The CDR3 is 15 residues long. Trimming cost V 5 bases and J 7 bases; bases outside gene matches: 6. The DNA of the CDR3 is TGTGCCAGTAGTGCAAGGACAGGGGGCGACGGGGAGCTGTTTTTT. This gives the protein CASSARTGGDGELFF.

The genes are TRBV5-1 and TRBJ1-2, with 11 bases that match TRBD1. Germline CDR1 reads SGHRS; CDR2 reads YFSETQ. Germline trimming cut 3 bases from V and 3 bases from J; bases unmatched to any gene: 13. CDR3 size: 18 residues. The CDR3 bases are TGCGCCAGCAGCTCCTCCGGGACAGGGGGGACCTTCGACTATGGCTACACCTTC. Translated, it gives CASSSSGTGGTFDYGYTF.